The entry that follows covers one T cell receptor beta chain sequence. One end of the junction varies from germline; a read error may be responsible. Germline V CDR1 and CDR2: SGHNT, YYREEE (reference sequence). The CDR3 consists of 14 residues. This sample stems from a study of neurological immune-mediated disorders. 5'RACE with 10-nucleotide random UMIs generated the cDNA. Over 170 million TCR-beta sequences (from 15-18 subjects) were yielded by each sequencing run. TCRdb re-derived calls from the 5' RACE reads in MiXCR, one entry per CDR3 protein. This table has some 24,000 distinct CDR3 sequences, 13% appearing once.

This chain uses TRBV5-4 with TRBJ1-2; 9 bases fit TRBD1. The receptor comes from a woman between 40 and 50 years old with HTLV-1-associated myelopathy (HAM/TSP). The sequencing sample was made of PBMCs. The CDR3, as DNA: TGTGTCAGCAGTACAGGGGGCTTGAGCTATGCCTACACCTTC. Its protein product is CVSSTGGLSYAYTF.